The 2 T cell receptor beta chains below come from one sample, sequenced in a study of CD8+ T cells in alopecia areata. After isolation, RNA underwent reverse transcription to generate cDNA as the sequencing template. The table came from immunoSEQ multiplex PCR; TCRdb's copy has only in-frame clones and leaves some out. The sample includes some 110,000 clones, none of them occurring once. Sequenced sample: lesional skin. These receptors all stem from a C3H/HeJ mouse with alopecia areata. MHC haplotype here: H2-k.

Concerning this clone: Gene names follow the mouse nomenclature. The CDR3 end falls 4 residues outside the read, so it is completed with the germline J gene. This chain connects TRBV13-3 to TRBJ2-3, with D maybe TRBD1 (6 bases). V was trimmed by 5 bases and J by 2 bases, leaving 9 bases between them. The CDR3 runs 13 residues. The V gene's germline CDR1 is NNHDY and CDR2 SYVADS. The CDR3 protein is CASRDRSAETLYF. CDR3 bases read: TGTGCCAGCAGGGACAGATCTGCAGAA.

This clone was detected a few times. Germline and genes: mouse. The read stops 4 residues short of the end of the CDR3; the missing end is completed from the germline J gene. J is TRBJ2-5 and V is TRBV13-3, with D tentatively TRBD1 (6 bases). This CDR3 region has 14 residues. From germline, CDR1 is NNHDY and CDR2 SYVADS. The germline V and J ends were trimmed by 9 bases and 0 bases, with 14 bases remaining between them. CDR3 in amino acids: CATSGHHNQDTQYF. The DNA read from the CDR3 is TGTGCCACCTCGGGACACCATAACCAAGAC.